This T cell receptor beta chain was observed in a study of cytomegalovirus exposure and HLA in healthy donors. The CDR3 consists of 15 residues. The V gene lost 4 bases and the J gene lost 4 bases, with 14 bases spanning the gap. CDR1 SGHDN and CDR2 FVKESK come from the germline V gene. Both 60 Vbeta primers and 13 Jbeta primers went into the PCR. Sequencing used immunoSEQ multiplex PCR; TCRdb keeps in-frame clones, though not all of them. The sample yields 95,000 to 110,000 clones, 70% to 85% seen once. With respect to this clone: Antigen: not known. This CDR3 is missing its conserved last phenylalanine or tryptophan, likely due to a read error.

The study, taken as a whole, reports: Three CMV-associated chains proved CMV antigen-specific in vitro. TCR beta V- and J-gene trimming was later associated with a missense DCLRE1C variant.

The sequenced sample consisted of PBMCs. This chain joins TRBV14 and TRBJ1-5; D may be TRBD1 (5 bases). This TCR was sampled from a woman aged 18-35 years in good health and CMV-seropositive. The CDR3 is CASSPGGTVNQPQHV. The CDR3 region has the DNA TGTGCCAGCAGCCCGGGGGGGACGGTGAATCAGCCCCAGCATGTT.